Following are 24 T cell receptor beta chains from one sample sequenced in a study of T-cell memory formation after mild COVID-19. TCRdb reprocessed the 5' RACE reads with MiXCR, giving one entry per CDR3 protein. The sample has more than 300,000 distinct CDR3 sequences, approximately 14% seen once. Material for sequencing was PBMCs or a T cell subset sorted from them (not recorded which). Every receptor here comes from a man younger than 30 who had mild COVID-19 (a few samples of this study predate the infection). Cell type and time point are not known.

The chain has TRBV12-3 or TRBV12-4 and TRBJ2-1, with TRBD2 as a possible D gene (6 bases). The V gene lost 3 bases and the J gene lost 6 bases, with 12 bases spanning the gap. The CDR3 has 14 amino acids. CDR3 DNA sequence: TGTGCCAGCAGTTTGGTGGGGGGAATCAATGAGCAGTTCTTC. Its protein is CASSLVGGINEQFF.

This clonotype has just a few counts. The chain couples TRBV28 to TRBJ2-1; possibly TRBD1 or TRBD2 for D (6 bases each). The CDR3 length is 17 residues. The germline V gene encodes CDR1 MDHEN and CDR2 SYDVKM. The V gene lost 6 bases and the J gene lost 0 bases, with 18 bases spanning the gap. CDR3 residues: CASRPWGAGSSYNEQFF. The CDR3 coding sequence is TGTGCCAGCAGGCCATGGGGGGCGGGGTCCTCCTACAATGAGCAGTTCTTC.

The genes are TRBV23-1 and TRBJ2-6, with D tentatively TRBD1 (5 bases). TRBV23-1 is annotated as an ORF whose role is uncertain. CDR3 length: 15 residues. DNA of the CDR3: TGCCCCCAGCCTCAGGGATTTTCTGGGGCCAACGTCCTGACTTTC. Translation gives CPQPQGFSGANVLTF.

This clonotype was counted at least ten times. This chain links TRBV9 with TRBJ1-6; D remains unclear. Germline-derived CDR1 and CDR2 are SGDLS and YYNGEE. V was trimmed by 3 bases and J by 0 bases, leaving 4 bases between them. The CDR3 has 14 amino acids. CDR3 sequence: CASSESSYNSPLHF. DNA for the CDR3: TGTGCCAGCAGCGAAAGCTCCTATAATTCACCCCTCCACTTT. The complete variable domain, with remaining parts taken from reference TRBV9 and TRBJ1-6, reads DSGVTQTPKHLITATGQRVTLRCSPRSGDLSVYWYQQSLDQGLQFLIQYYNGEERAKGNILERFSAQQFPDLHSELNLSSLELGDSALYFCASSESSYNSPLHFGNGTRLTVT.

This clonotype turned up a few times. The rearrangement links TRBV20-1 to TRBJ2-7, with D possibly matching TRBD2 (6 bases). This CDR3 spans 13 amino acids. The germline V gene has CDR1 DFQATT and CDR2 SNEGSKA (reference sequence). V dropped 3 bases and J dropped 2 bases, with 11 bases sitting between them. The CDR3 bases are TGCAGTGCTAGGGGACTCGTTACCTACGAGCAGTACTTC. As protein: CSARGLVTYEQYF.

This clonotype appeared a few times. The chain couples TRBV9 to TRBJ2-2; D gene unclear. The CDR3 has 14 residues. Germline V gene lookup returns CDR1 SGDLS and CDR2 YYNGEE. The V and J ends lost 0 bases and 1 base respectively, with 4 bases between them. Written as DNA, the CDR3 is TGTGCCAGCAGCGTAGGACAGAACACCGGGGAGCTGTTTTTT. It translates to CASSVGQNTGELFF.

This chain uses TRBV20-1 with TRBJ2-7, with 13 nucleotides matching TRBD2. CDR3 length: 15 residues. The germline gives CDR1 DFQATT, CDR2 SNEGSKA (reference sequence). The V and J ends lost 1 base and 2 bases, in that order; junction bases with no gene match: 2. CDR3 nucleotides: TGCAGTGCTAGAGCCGGGACTAGCGGGGCCTACGAGCAGTACTTC. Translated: CSARAGTSGAYEQYF.

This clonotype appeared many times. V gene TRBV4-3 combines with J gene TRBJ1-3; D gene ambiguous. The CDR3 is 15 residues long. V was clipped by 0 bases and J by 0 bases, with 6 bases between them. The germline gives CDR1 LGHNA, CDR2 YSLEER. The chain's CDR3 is CASSQDHNSGNTIYF. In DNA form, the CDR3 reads TGCGCCAGCAGCCAAGATCATAACTCTGGAAACACCATATATTTT.

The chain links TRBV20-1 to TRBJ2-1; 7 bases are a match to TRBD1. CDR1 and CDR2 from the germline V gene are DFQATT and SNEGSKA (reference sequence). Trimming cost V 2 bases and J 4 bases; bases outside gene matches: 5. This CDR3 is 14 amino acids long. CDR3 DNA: TGCAGTGCTAGACCCGGGACAGCTTACAATGAGCAGTTCTTC. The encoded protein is CSARPGTAYNEQFF.

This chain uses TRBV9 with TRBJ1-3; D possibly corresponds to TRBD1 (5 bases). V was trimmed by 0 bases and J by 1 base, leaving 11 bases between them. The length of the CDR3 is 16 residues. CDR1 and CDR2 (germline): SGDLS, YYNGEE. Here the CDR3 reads CASSVANPGSGNTIYF. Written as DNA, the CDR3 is TGTGCCAGCAGCGTAGCTAATCCAGGGTCTGGAAACACCATATATTTT.

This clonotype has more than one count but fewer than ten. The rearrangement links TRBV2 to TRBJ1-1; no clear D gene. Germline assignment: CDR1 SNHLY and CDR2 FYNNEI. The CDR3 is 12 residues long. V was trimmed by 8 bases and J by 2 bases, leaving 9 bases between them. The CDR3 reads CASRAGNTEAFF. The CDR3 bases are TGTGCCAGCCGTGCGGGTAACACTGAAGCTTTCTTT.

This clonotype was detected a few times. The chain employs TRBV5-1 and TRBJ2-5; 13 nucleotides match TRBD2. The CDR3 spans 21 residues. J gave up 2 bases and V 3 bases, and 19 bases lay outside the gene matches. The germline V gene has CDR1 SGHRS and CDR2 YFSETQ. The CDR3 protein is CASSSGEFFVGLAGEQETQYF. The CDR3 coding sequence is TGCGCCAGCAGCTCGGGAGAGTTTTTTGTCGGACTAGCGGGGGAACAAGAGACCCAGTACTTC.

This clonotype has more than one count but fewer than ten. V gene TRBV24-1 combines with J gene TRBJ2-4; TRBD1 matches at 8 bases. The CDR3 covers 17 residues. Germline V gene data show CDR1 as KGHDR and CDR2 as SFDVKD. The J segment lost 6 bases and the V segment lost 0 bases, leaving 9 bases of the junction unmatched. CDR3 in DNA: TGTGCCACCAGTGATTTGAGGGCTACAGGGGGAGTAAACATTCAGTACTTC. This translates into CATSDLRATGGVNIQYF.

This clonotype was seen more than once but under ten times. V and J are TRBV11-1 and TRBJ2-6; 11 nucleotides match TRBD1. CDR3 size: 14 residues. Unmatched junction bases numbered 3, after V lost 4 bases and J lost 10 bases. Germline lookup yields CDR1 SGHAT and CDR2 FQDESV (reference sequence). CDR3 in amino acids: CASSWTGGQNVLTF. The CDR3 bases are TGTGCCAGCAGCTGGACAGGGGGCCAGAACGTCCTGACTTTC.

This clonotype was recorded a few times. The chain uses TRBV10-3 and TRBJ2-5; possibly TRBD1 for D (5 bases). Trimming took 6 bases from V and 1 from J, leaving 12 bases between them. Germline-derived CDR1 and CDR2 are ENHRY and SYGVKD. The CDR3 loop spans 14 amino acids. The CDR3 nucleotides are TGTGCCATCAGACCCTCGCAGGGCCAAGAGACCCAGTACTTC. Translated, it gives CAIRPSQGQETQYF.

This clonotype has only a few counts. The chain's CDR3 is CASSFTGGQPQHF. The CDR3 region has the DNA TGTGCCAGCAGCTTCACGGGCGGTCAGCCCCAGCATTTT. The V and J genes are TRBV7-9 and TRBJ1-5; D gene ambiguous. Trimming left V 3 bases short and J 6 bases short, with 9 bases between. From germline, CDR1 is SEHNR and CDR2 FQNEAQ (reference sequence). CDR3 length equals 13 residues.

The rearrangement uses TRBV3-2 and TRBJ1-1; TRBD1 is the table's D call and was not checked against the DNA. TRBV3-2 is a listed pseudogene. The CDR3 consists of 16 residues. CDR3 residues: CAIPTTRGQLNTEAFF. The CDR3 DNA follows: TGTGCCATCCCTACTACCCGGGGACAGCTAAACACTGAAGCTTTCTTT.

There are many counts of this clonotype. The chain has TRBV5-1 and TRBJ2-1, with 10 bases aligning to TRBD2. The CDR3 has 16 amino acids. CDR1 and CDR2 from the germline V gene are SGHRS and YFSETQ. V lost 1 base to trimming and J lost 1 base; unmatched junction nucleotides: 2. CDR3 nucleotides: TGCGCCAGCAGCTTGACTAGCGGGGTTTCCTACAATGAGCAGTTCTTC. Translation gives CASSLTSGVSYNEQFF. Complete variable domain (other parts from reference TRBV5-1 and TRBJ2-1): KAGVTQTPRYLIKTRGQQVTLSCSPISGHRSVSWYQQTPGQGLQFLFEYFSETQRNKGNFPGRFSGRQFSNSRSEMNVSTLELGDSALYLCASSLTSGVSYNEQFFGPGTRLTVL.

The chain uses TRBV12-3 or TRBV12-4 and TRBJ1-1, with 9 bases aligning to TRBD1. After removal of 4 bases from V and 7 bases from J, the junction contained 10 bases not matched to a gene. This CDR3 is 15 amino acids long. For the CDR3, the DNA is TGTGCCAGCAGTTCGGGTTCACAGGGGGCCGGTGAAGCTTTCTTT. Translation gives CASSSGSQGAGEAFF.

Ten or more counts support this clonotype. The chain's CDR3 is CASSIDRRLTQYF. As DNA, the CDR3 is TGTGCCAGTAGTATAGATCGCCGTCTTACCCAGTATTTT. This chain connects TRBV19 to TRBJ2-3; no definite D call. Trimming shortened V by 0 bases and J by 12 bases, and 13 bases separated the two germline ends. Germline CDR1 reads LNHDA; CDR2 reads SQIVND (reference sequence). This CDR3 is 13 amino acids long. Full variable domain (missing parts from reference TRBV19 and TRBJ2-3): DGGITQSPKYLFRKEGQNVTLSCEQNLNHDAMYWYRQDPGQGLRLIYYSQIVNDFQKGDIAEGYSVSREKKESFPLTVTSAQKNPTAFYLCASSIDRRLTQYFGPGTRLTVL.

The CDR3 DNA reads as TGTGCCAGCAGTTACCGAAAAGACGGGTGGGATGGCTACACCTTC. Protein product: CASSYRKDGWDGYTF. This rearrangement joins TRBV6-5 to TRBJ1-2, with D hard to call. This CDR3 has 15 amino acids. CDR1 and CDR2 from the germline V gene are MNHEY and SVGAGI. Trimming stripped 2 bases from V and 6 bases from J, with 16 bases between.

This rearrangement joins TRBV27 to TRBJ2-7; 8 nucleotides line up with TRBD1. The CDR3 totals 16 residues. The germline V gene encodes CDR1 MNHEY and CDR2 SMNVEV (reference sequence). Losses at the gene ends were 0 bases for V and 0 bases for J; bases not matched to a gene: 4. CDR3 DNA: TGTGCCAGCAGTTTATCGGGGACAGGATACTCCTACGAGCAGTACGTC. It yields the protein CASSLSGTGYSYEQYV.

The DNA of the CDR3 is TGTGCCAGCAGTTTCCAGGGACTCAGCTCCTACGAGCAGTACGTC. Translating gives CASSFQGLSSYEQYV. The V call is TRBV12-3 or TRBV12-4, the J call TRBJ2-7, with D possibly matching TRBD2 (6 bases). The CDR3 is 15 amino acids. Deletions cut 3 bases from V and 0 bases from J, with 12 bases between.

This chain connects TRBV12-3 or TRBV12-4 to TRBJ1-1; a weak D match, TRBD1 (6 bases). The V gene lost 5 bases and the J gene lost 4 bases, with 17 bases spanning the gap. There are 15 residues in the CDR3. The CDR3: CASSPGGQRTTEAFF. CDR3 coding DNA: TGTGCCAGCAGTCCCGGCGGACAGAGAACCACTGAAGCTTTCTTT.